The rows below give T cell receptor beta chains drawn from one sample of a study of beta chain features in type 1 diabetes. Produced via immunoSEQ multiplex PCR; TCRdb's table is partial and in-frame only. The table includes around 650,000 clones, roughly 12% detected once. Sequencing used naive CD4+ T cells from blood. The receptors shown here come from a man aged 25-45 years with type 1 diabetes. Both conserved end residues are part of each CDR3. Each record gives: J gene, V gene, clone size, D gene, CDR3 protein, CDR3 DNA. D genes are given only for firm matches. A clone size is listed for some rows: how often the clone was seen (once, few, many), or a class if it is expanded.

>TRBJ1-5|TRBV18|NA|TRBD1
CASSEGAGNQPQHF
TGTGCCAGCTCAGAGGGGGCGGGCAATCAGCCCCAGCATTTT
>TRBJ2-1|TRBV20-1|NA|NA
CSALIGEQFF
TGCAGTGCTTTAATCGGTGAGCAGTTCTTC
>TRBJ2-2|TRBV19|NA|TRBD2
CASSIERGTGELFF
TGTGCCAGTAGTATTGAGCGGGGCACCGGGGAGCTGTTTTTT
>TRBJ1-3|TRBV6-1|NA|NA
CASSPGPSLGNTIYF
TGTGCCAGCAGTCCCGGACCGTCCCTTGGAAACACCATATATTTT
>TRBJ2-3|TRBV5-1|few|NA
CASTDSGTMDTQYF
TGCGCCAGCACCGACTCCGGGACAATGGATACGCAGTATTTT
>TRBJ2-5|TRBV4-2|NA|NA
CASSQAQLQETQYF
TGTGCCAGCAGCCAAGCCCAGTTACAAGAGACCCAGTACTTC
>TRBJ1-2|TRBV9|NA|TRBD1
CASRGTAVYGYTF
TGTGCCAGCAGGGGGACAGCAGTCTATGGCTACACCTTC
>TRBJ2-2|TRBV7-3|NA|TRBD1
CASSMAGTVNTGELFF
TGTGCCAGCAGCATGGCCGGGACAGTGAACACCGGGGAGCTGTTTTTT
>TRBJ2-7|TRBV2|few|NA
CASSEVTLEQYF
TGTGCCAGCAGTGAAGTAACCCTAGAGCAGTACTTC
>TRBJ2-5|TRBV18|few|NA
CASSPPATAGTQYF
TGTGCCAGCTCACCACCCGCAACCGCCGGGACCCAGTACTTC
>TRBJ1-5|TRBV6-6|NA|NA
CASSYSNTGSNQPQHF
TGTGCCAGCAGTTACTCTAATACGGGGAGCAATCAGCCCCAGCATTTT
>TRBJ2-1|TRBV7-9|NA|NA
CASSLAASTSEQFF
TGTGCCAGCAGCTTAGCAGCATCGACAAGTGAGCAGTTCTTC
>TRBJ2-7|TRBV7-6|NA|NA
CASSKSYEQYF
TGTGCCAGCAGTAAATCCTACGAGCAGTACTTC
>TRBJ1-1|TRBV29-1|few|NA
CSVGDGEAFF
TGCAGCGTGGGGGACGGTGAAGCTTTCTTT
>TRBJ1-2|TRBV29-1|few|NA
CSGTTDYNGYTF
TGCAGCGGCACCACAGATTATAATGGCTACACCTTC
>TRBJ2-7|TRBV6-6|NA|NA
CASSYPTGRPTYEQYF
TGTGCCAGCAGTTACCCCACAGGGCGACCAACCTACGAGCAGTACTTC
>TRBJ1-5|TRBV4-3|NA|TRBD1
CASSQDRQGPQHF
TGCGCCAGCAGCCAAGACAGACAGGGTCCCCAGCATTTT
>TRBJ2-6|TRBV7-2|NA|TRBD2
CASSLYGRQGANVLTF
TGTGCCAGCAGCTTATACGGGAGGCAGGGGGCCAACGTCCTGACTTTC
>TRBJ2-7|TRBV11-3|few|NA
CASSLSSGTNYEQYF
TGTGCCAGCAGCTTAAGCAGCGGAACGAACTACGAGCAGTACTTC
>TRBJ2-1|TRBV9|few|NA
CASSVLSEPSYNEQFF
TGTGCCAGCAGCGTACTTAGCGAGCCCTCCTACAATGAGCAGTTCTTC
>TRBJ2-7|TRBV28|NA|TRBD1
CASRGNRGGYYEQYF
TGTGCCAGCAGAGGAAACAGGGGCGGATACTACGAGCAGTACTTC
>TRBJ1-1|TRBV6-5|NA|NA
CASSQQRNTEAFF
TGTGCCAGCAGCCAACAGAGGAACACTGAAGCTTTCTTT
>TRBJ2-2|TRBV11-3|few|NA
CASSPPGTANTGELFF
TGTGCCAGCAGTCCCCCGGGGACGGCGAACACCGGGGAGCTGTTTTTT
>TRBJ2-7|TRBV18|NA|NA
CASSLLPSRGEQYF
TGTGCCAGCTCACTACTGCCTTCGCGGGGAGAGCAGTACTTC
>TRBJ1-2|TRBV30|NA|NA
CAWRGQPGSGYTF
TGTGCCTGGAGGGGGCAACCAGGGAGTGGCTACACCTTC
>TRBJ2-1|TRBV29-1|few|TRBD2
CSAETSGGLSSYNEQFF
TGCAGCGCTGAGACTAGCGGGGGACTGAGCTCCTACAATGAGCAGTTCTTC
>TRBJ1-2|TRBV5-4|few|NA
CASSSQGPTYGYTF
TGTGCCAGCAGCTCTCAGGGCCCGACCTATGGCTACACCTTC
>TRBJ2-7|TRBV2|few|NA
CASRDKTGRSDEQYF
TGTGCCAGCCGAGATAAGACAGGGAGGAGTGACGAGCAGTACTTC
>TRBJ1-1|TRBV6-5|few|TRBD1
CASSDRVRTEAFF
TGTGCCAGCAGTGACAGGGTCCGAACTGAAGCTTTCTTT
>TRBJ2-3|TRBV29-1|few|NA
CSAMVMGGGTADTQYF
TGCAGCGCCATGGTTATGGGGGGGGGCACAGCGGATACGCAGTATTTT
>TRBJ1-5|TRBV27|once|NA
CASSSAGYSNQPQHF
TGTGCCAGCAGTTCTGCAGGGTATAGCAATCAGCCCCAGCATTTT
>TRBJ1-3|TRBV29-1|NA|NA
CSAHRDYSGNTIYF
TGCAGCGCCCACCGGGACTATTCTGGAAACACCATATATTTT
>TRBJ2-7|TRBV5-1|NA|NA
CASSLYQATYEQYF
TGCGCCAGCAGCTTGTACCAAGCCACCTACGAGCAGTACTTC
>TRBJ2-5|TRBV5-6|NA|NA
CASSLVPDYQETQYF
TGTGCCAGCAGCTTGGTTCCGGACTACCAAGAGACCCAGTACTTC
>TRBJ2-1|TRBV6-5|NA|NA
CASSYLPAGEQFF
TGTGCCAGCAGTTACCTCCCCGCGGGAGAGCAGTTCTTC
>TRBJ2-7|TRBV27|few|NA
CASSFSAGQYF
TGTGCCAGCAGTTTCTCGGCAGGGCAGTACTTC
>TRBJ2-7|TRBV29-1|NA|TRBD1
CSVEGQGWYEQYF
TGCAGCGTTGAGGGACAGGGGTGGTACGAGCAGTACTTC
>TRBJ1-6|TRBV5-1|NA|NA
CASSPGTENSPLHF
TGCGCCAGCAGCCCCGGGACCGAGAATTCACCCCTCCACTTT
>TRBJ2-7|TRBV4-3|few|NA
CASSQDSRGQVEQYF
TGCGCCAGCAGCCAAGATTCGCGGGGGCAGGTCGAGCAGTACTTC
>TRBJ1-6|TRBV7-3|few|NA
CASSLFSGRNSPLHF
TGTGCCAGCAGCTTATTCTCAGGACGTAATTCACCCCTCCACTTT
>TRBJ2-7|TRBV7-2|few|TRBD1
CASSPGQGPLEQYF
TGTGCCAGCAGCCCCGGACAGGGTCCCCTCGAGCAGTACTTC
>TRBJ1-2|TRBV15|few|TRBD1
CATSRRLGQVHYGYTF
TGTGCCACCAGCAGACGTTTGGGACAGGTCCACTATGGCTACACCTTC
>TRBJ2-3|TRBV11-1|NA|TRBD1
CASRKPGQGADTQYF
TGTGCCAGCAGAAAACCGGGACAGGGGGCAGATACGCAGTATTTT
>TRBJ2-2|TRBV11-3|few|NA
CASSLMRGGTGELFF
TGTGCCAGCAGCTTAATGCGGGGAGGAACCGGGGAGCTGTTTTTT
>TRBJ1-5|TRBV7-2|NA|NA
CASSSSPGRSNQPQHF
TGTGCCAGCAGCTCTTCACCGGGTAGGAGCAATCAGCCCCAGCATTTT
>TRBJ1-5|TRBV2|NA|TRBD1
CASSPGGMDNQPQHF
TGTGCCAGCAGTCCAGGGGGCATGGACAATCAGCCCCAGCATTTT
>TRBJ2-5|TRBV7-2|NA|TRBD1
CASSLVVGQGGGETQYF
TGTGCCAGCAGCTTAGTTGTGGGACAGGGGGGTGGAGAGACCCAGTACTTC
>TRBJ1-2|TRBV19|NA|NA
CASTLTGINYGYTF
TGTGCCAGTACCTTGACAGGAATTAACTATGGCTACACCTTC
>TRBJ1-1|TRBV7-9|few|NA
CASSLKSVNTEAFF
TGTGCCAGCAGCTTAAAAAGTGTGAACACTGAAGCTTTCTTT
>TRBJ2-2|TRBV5-4|NA|NA
CASSSTGINTGELFF
TGTGCCAGCAGCTCAACAGGGATCAACACCGGGGAGCTGTTTTTT
>TRBJ2-1|TRBV6-5|NA|NA
CASKAGPMYNEQFF
TGTGCCAGCAAGGCAGGTCCCATGTACAATGAGCAGTTCTTC
>TRBJ2-1|TRBV7-7|NA|TRBD2
CASSFGGEGYNEQFF
TGTGCTAGCAGCTTCGGCGGGGAGGGCTACAATGAGCAGTTCTTC
>TRBJ2-1|TRBV29-1|few|TRBD2
CSVERLAGGGNEQFF
TGCAGCGTTGAGAGACTAGCGGGGGGCGGGAATGAGCAGTTCTTC